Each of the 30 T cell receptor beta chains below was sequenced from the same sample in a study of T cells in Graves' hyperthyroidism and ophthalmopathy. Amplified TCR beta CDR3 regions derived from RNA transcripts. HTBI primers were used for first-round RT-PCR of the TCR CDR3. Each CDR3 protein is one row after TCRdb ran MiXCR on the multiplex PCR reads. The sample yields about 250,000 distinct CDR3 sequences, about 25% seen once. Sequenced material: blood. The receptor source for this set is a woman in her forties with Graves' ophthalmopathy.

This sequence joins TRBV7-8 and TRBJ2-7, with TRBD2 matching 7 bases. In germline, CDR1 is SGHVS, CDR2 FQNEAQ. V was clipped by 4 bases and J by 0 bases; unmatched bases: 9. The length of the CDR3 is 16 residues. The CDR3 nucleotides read TGTGCCAGCAGCTCCACGCGGGGGTCAAGCTCCTACGAGCAGTACTTC. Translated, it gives CASSSTRGSSSYEQYF.

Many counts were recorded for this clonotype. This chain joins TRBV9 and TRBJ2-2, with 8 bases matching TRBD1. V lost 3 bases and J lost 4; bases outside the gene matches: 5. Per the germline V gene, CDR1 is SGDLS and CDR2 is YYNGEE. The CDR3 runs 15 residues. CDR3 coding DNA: TGTGCCAGCAGCGCCCAGGGACAGGCCACCGGGGAGCTGTTTTTT. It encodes CASSAQGQATGELFF.

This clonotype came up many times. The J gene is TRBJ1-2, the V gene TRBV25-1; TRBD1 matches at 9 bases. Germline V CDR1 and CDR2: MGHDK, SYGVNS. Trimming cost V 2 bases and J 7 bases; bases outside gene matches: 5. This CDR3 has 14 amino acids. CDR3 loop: CASSEARTGVGYTF. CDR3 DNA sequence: TGTGCCAGCAGTGAAGCCCGGACAGGGGTTGGCTACACCTTC.

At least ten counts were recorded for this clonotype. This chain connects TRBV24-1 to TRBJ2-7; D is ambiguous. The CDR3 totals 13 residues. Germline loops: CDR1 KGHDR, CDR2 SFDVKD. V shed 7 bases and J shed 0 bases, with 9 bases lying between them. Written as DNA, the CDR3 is TGTGCCACCAGCGACTCCAGCTCCTACGAGCAGTACTTC. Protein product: CATSDSSSYEQYF.

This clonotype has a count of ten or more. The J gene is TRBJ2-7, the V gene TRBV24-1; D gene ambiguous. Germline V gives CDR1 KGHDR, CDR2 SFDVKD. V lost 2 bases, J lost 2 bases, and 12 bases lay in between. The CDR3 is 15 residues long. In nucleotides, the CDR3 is TGTGCCACCAGTGATTCCGACGAAAGTACCTACGAGCAGTACTTC. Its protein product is CATSDSDESTYEQYF.

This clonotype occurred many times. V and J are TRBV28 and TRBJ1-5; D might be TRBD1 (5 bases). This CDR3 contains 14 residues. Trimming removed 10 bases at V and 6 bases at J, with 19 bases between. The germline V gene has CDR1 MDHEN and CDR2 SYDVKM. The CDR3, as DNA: TGTGCCACCAACTTACGGGCGGGGGGTCAGCCCCAGCATTTT. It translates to CATNLRAGGQPQHF.

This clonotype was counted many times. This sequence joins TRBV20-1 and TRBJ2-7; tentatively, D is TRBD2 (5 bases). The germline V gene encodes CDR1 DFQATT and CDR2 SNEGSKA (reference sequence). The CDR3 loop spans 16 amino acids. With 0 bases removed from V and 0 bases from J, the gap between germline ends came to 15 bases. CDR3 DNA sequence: TGCAGTGCTAGAGATCTACGAGGGATCTACTCCTACGAGCAGTACTTC. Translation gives CSARDLRGIYSYEQYF.

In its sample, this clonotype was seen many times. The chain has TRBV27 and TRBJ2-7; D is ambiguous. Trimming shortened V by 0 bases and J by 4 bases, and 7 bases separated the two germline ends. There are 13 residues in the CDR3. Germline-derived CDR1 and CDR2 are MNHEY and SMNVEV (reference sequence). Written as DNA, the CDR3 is TGTGCCAGCAGTTTATCTCCCGGGTACGAGCAGTACTTC. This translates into CASSLSPGYEQYF.

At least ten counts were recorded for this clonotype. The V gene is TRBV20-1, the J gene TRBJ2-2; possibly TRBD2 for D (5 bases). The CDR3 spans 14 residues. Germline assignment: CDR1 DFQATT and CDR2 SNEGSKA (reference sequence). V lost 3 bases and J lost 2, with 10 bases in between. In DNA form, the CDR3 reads TGCAGTGCTAGGAGGGCACTTAACACCGGGGAGCTGTTTTTT. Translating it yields CSARRALNTGELFF.

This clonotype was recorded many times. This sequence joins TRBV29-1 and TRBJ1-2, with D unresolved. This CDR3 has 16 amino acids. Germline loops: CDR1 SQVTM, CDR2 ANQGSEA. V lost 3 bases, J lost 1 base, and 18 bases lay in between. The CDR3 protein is CSVDAEARPYNYGYTF. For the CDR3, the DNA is TGCAGCGTTGACGCAGAGGCCAGGCCTTATAACTATGGCTACACCTTC.

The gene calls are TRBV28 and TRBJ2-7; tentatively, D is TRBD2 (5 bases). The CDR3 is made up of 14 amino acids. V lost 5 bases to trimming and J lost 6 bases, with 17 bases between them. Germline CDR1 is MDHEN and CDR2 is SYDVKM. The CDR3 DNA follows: TGTGCCAGCAGTCCAACGGGGATACATCGCGAGCAGTACTTC. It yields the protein CASSPTGIHREQYF.

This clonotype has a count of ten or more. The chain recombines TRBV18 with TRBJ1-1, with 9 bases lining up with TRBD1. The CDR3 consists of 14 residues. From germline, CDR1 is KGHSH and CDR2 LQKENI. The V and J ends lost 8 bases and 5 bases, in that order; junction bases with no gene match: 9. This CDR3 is CASSPGQGRTEAFF. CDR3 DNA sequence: TGTGCCAGCAGCCCAGGACAGGGGAGGACTGAAGCTTTCTTT.

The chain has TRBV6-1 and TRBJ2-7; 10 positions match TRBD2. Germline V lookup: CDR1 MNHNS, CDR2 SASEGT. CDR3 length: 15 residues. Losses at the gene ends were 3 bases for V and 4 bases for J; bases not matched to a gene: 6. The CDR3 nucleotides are TGTGCCAGCAGTGAGCCGGGACTAGCGCCTTACGAGCAGTACTTC. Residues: CASSEPGLAPYEQYF.

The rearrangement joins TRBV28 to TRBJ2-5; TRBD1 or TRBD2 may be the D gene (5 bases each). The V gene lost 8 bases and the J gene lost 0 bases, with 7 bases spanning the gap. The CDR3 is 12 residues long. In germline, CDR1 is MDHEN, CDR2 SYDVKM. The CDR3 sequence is CASRDDQETQYF. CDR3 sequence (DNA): TGTGCCAGCCGGGACGACCAAGAGACCCAGTACTTC.

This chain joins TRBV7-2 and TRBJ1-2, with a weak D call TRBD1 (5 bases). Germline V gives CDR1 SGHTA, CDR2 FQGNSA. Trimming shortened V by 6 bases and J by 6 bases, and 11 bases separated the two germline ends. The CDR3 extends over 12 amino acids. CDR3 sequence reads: CASSWTRHGYTF. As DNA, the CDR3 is TGTGCCAGCAGTTGGACACGGCATGGCTACACCTTC.

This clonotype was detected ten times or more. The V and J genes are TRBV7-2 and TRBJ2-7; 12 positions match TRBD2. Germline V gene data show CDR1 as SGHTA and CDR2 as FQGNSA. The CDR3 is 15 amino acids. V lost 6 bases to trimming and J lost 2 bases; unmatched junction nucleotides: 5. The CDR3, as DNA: TGTGCCAGCAGGAAGGGGACTAGCGGGCCCTACGAGCAGTACTTC. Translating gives CASRKGTSGPYEQYF.

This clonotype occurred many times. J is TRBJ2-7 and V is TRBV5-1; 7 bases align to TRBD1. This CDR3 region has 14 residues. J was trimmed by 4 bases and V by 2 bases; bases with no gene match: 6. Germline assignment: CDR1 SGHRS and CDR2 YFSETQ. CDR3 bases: TGCGCCAGCAGCTTAGGGGGCCTGAGGTACGAGCAGTACTTC. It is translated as CASSLGGLRYEQYF.

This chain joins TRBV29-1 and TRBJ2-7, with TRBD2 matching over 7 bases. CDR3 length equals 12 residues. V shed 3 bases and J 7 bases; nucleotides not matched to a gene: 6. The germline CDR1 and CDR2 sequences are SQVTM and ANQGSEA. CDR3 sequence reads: CSVDGGVKEQYF. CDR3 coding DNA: TGCAGCGTTGATGGGGGGGTGAAGGAGCAGTACTTC.

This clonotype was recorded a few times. CDR3 bases: TGTGCCAGCAGTTACCTCTCGACAGGAGGCCTTCCCTACGAGCAGTACTTC. Encoded protein: CASSYLSTGGLPYEQYF. This chain links TRBV12-3 or TRBV12-4 with TRBJ2-7; D is possibly TRBD1 (6 bases). The CDR3 spans 17 residues. Trimming cost V 4 bases and J 2 bases, with 21 bases left between them.

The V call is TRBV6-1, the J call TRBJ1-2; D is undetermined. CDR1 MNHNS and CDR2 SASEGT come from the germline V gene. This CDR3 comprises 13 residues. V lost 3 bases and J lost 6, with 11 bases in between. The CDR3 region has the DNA TGTGCCAGCAGTGACCGTTCCCTAAATGGCTACACCTTC. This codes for CASSDRSLNGYTF.

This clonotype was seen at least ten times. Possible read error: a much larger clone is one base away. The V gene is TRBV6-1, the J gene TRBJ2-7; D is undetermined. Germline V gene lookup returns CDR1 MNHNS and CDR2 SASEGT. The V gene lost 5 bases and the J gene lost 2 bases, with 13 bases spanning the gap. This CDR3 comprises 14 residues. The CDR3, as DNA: TGTGCCAGCAGTCCTCCTCGTCCGACCTACGAGCAGTACTTC. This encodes CASSPPRPTYEQYF.

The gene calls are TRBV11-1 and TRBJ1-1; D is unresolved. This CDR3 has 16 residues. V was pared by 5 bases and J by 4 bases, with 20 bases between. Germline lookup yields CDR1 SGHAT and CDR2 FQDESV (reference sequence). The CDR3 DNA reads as TGTGCCAGCAGCGGTGGCGGTAGGGCGCCGGGCACTGAAGCTTTCTTT. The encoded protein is CASSGGGRAPGTEAFF.

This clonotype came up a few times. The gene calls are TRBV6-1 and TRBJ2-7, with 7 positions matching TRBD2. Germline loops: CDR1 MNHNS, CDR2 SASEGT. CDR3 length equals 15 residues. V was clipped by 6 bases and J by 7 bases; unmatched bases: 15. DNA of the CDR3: TGTGCCAGCAGGCCCTTGCTAGCGGCGCGCAGGGAGCAGTACTTC. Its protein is CASRPLLAARREQYF.

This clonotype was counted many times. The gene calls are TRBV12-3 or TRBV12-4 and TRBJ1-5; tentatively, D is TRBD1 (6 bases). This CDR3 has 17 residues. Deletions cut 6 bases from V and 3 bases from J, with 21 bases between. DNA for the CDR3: TGTGCCAGCAGCCCGCGGGGGGGCCCGGGTAACAATCAGCCCCAGCATTTT. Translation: CASSPRGGPGNNQPQHF.

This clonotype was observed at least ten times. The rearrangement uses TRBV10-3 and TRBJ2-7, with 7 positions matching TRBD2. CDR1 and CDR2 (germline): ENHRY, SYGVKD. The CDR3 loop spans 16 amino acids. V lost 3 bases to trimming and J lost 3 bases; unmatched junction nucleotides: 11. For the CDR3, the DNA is TGTGCCATCAGTGATCCAGGACTAGGTGGGGTCTACGAGCAGTACTTC. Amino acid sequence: CAISDPGLGGVYEQYF.

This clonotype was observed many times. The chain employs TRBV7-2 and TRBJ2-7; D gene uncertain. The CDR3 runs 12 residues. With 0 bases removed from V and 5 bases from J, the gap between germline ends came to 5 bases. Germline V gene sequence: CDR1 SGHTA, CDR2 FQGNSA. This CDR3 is CASSLAENEQYF. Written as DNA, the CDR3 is TGTGCCAGCAGCTTAGCAGAGAACGAGCAGTACTTC.

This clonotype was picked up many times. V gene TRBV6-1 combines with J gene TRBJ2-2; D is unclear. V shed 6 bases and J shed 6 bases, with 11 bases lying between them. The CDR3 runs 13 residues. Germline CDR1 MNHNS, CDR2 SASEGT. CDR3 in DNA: TGTGCCAGCAGCCTAAGGTCTGCCGGGGAGCTGTTTTTT. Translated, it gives CASSLRSAGELFF.

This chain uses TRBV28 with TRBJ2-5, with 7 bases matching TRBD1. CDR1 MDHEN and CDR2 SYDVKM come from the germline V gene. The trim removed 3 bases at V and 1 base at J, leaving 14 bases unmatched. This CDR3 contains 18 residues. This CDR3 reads CASSFALTGRGAQETQYF. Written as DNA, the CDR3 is TGTGCCAGCAGTTTTGCCTTGACAGGGCGCGGAGCCCAAGAGACCCAGTACTTC.

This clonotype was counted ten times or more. The CDR3 DNA sequence: TGTGCCAGCAGTCCTCGGCAGGGGATGAGGGAGCAGTACTTC. This translates into CASSPRQGMREQYF. V gene TRBV28 combines with J gene TRBJ2-7; a weak D match, TRBD1 (6 bases). V was trimmed by 5 bases and J by 7 bases, leaving 18 bases between them. The CDR3 contains 14 residues. CDR1 and CDR2 from the germline V gene are MDHEN and SYDVKM.

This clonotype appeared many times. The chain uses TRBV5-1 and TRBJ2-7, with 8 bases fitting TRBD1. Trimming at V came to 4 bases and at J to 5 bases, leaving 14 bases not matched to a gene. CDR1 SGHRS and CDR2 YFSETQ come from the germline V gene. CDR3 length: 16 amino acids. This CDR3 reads CASSRQGSLPGDEQYF. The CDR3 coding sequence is TGCGCCAGCAGCCGACAGGGGTCCCTCCCGGGCGACGAGCAGTACTTC.